The 26 T cell receptor beta chains below come from one sample, sequenced in a study of response to subunit inactivated influenza vaccine (dated by TCRdb to the late 2010s). The library came from RT-PCR. The listed sequencing device is Illumina HiSeq 2500. TCRdb ran its own pipeline on the public reads, namely fastp trimming at Q25 and MiXCR clone calling, and kept in-frame beta chains. Entries that share a CDR3 protein sequence are merged under the most common genes and DNA. The sample data list roughly 620,000 distinct CDR3 sequences, and roughly 12% of these were observed just once. About 11% of the sample belongs to the ten largest clones. This same sample was also part of a study on T cells expressing NK-cell markers. As that second paper reports: 5'RACE template switching, by which a universal primer site and unique molecular identifiers were added, was used to make TCR beta cDNA libraries.

The sequences come from PBMCs from blood, collected on the day of vaccination. The receptor source for this set is a man aged 50-60 years who received an inactivated influenza vaccine. Donor details come from another sample of the same person, matched by shared clones.

The table lists this clonotype with a few counts. V gene TRBV27 combines with J gene TRBJ2-6, with D unresolved. Per germline, CDR1 MNHEY and CDR2 SMNVEV (reference sequence). This CDR3 comprises 19 residues. The V and J ends lost 9 bases and 0 bases respectively, with 24 bases between them. The CDR3 spells CASKRWALSSNSGANVLTF. As DNA, the CDR3 is TGTGCCAGTAAAAGATGGGCGCTTAGCAGCAACTCTGGGGCCAACGTCCTGACTTTC.

This clonotype was seen a few times. The chain couples TRBV12-3 or TRBV12-4 to TRBJ2-5; D remains unclear. V was pared by 5 bases and J by 5 bases, with 9 bases between. The CDR3 runs 12 residues. Written as DNA, the CDR3 is TGTGCCAGCAGTCAAGGGTTTGAGACCCAGTACTTC. It specifies CASSQGFETQYF.

The sample holds a few counts of this clonotype. This sequence joins TRBV3-1 and TRBJ1-6; 7 nucleotides align to TRBD1. There are 16 residues in the CDR3. CDR1 and CDR2 (germline): LGHDT, YNNKEL (reference sequence). After removal of 3 bases from V and 10 bases from J, the junction contained 12 bases not matched to a gene. The CDR3: CASSHASGGRGSPLHF. The CDR3, as DNA: TGTGCCAGCAGCCATGCATCAGGGGGACGGGGATCACCCCTCCACTTT. The full variable domain, in which reference TRBV3-1 and TRBJ1-6 provide the parts outside the CDR3, is DTAVSQTPKYLVTQMGNDKSIKCEQNLGHDTMYWYKQDSKKFLKIMFSYNNKELIINETVPNRFSPKSPDKAHLNLHINSLELGDSAVYFCASSHASGGRGSPLHFGNGTRLTVT.

The chain carries TRBV7-8 and TRBJ2-7, with 8 positions matching TRBD2. Germline V gene data show CDR1 as SGHVS and CDR2 as FQNEAQ. This CDR3 is built from 15 residues. Trimming cost V 5 bases and J 7 bases; bases outside gene matches: 13. The CDR3 DNA reads TGTGCCAGCAGCCCAGCTGGCGGGAGGACGGGGGAGCAGTACTTC. Protein sequence: CASSPAGGRTGEQYF.

This clonotype was picked up many times. The chain joins TRBV5-1 to TRBJ2-5, with 9 bases aligning to TRBD2. Germline assignment: CDR1 SGHRS and CDR2 YFSETQ. After removal of 2 bases from V and 5 bases from J, the junction contained 4 bases not matched to a gene. This CDR3 has 14 amino acids. CDR3 amino acids: CASSFLAGAETQYF. CDR3 bases: TGCGCCAGCAGCTTCTTAGCGGGGGCGGAGACCCAGTACTTC.

The chain uses TRBV7-9 and TRBJ1-2, with D hard to call. The CDR3 length is 14 residues. The germline V gene has CDR1 SEHNR and CDR2 FQNEAQ (reference sequence). V was trimmed by 1 base and J by 4 bases, leaving 10 bases between them. The CDR3 DNA sequence: TGTGCCAGCAGCTTAGGTCCAGGAGGCTATGGCTACACCTTC. This gives the protein CASSLGPGGYGYTF.

The rearrangement uses TRBV7-9 and TRBJ2-2, with D possibly being TRBD1 (5 bases). CDR1 is SEHNR, CDR2 FQNEAQ, per germline (reference sequence). This CDR3 comprises 12 residues. Trimming pared 3 bases from V and 11 bases from J, leaving 10 bases between. The DNA of the CDR3 is TGTGCCAGCAGCTTTCAGGGCGATGAGCTGTTTTTT. Its protein product is CASSFQGDELFF.

The sample holds many counts of this clonotype. This sequence joins TRBV7-2 and TRBJ1-5; D perhaps matches TRBD1 (5 bases). The V gene lost 5 bases and the J gene lost 0 bases, with 11 bases spanning the gap. The CDR3 extends over 15 amino acids. Germline CDR1 SGHTA, CDR2 FQGNSA. Here the CDR3 reads CASSGGLNSNQPQHF. CDR3 DNA: TGTGCCAGCAGCGGGGGACTGAATAGCAATCAGCCCCAGCATTTT.

This clonotype was picked up one time. This chain links TRBV7-9 with TRBJ2-7; D might be TRBD2 (5 bases). Trimming removed 6 bases at V and 3 bases at J, with 18 bases between. Per the germline V gene, CDR1 is SEHNR and CDR2 is FQNEAQ (reference sequence). This CDR3 region has 15 residues. CDR3: CASSFPEGLSYEQYF. CDR3 DNA: TGTGCCAGCAGTTTTCCCGAGGGCTTGAGCTACGAGCAGTACTTC.

The rearrangement uses TRBV4-2 and TRBJ1-6; 7 bases line up with TRBD1. The germline CDR1 and CDR2 sequences are LGHNA and YNFKEQ. V shed 0 bases, J shed 4 bases, and the junction held 9 bases outside the gene matches. CDR3 length: 18 residues. CDR3 sequence: CASSQDLDRATYNSPLHF. CDR3 DNA: TGTGCCAGCAGCCAAGATTTAGACAGGGCAACGTATAATTCACCCCTCCACTTT.

V gene TRBV5-1 combines with J gene TRBJ2-5; a possible D gene is TRBD1 (6 bases). Germline V gene sequence: CDR1 SGHRS, CDR2 YFSETQ. The CDR3 spans 14 residues. V was clipped by 4 bases and J by 1 base, with 11 bases between them. The CDR3 sequence: CASSNGQLQETQYF. The CDR3, as DNA: TGCGCCAGCAGCAACGGACAGCTCCAAGAGACCCAGTACTTC.

The genes are TRBV6-2 or TRBV6-3 and TRBJ2-1, with 7 positions matching TRBD2. After removal of 2 bases from V and 0 bases from J, the junction contained 10 bases not matched to a gene. This CDR3 has 18 residues. Germline V CDR1 and CDR2: MNHEY, SVGEGT. CDR3 residues: CASSYGRAGVISYNEQFF. CDR3 in DNA: TGTGCCAGCAGTTACGGTCGGGCGGGGGTAATCTCCTACAATGAGCAGTTCTTC.

This chain links TRBV20-1 with TRBJ2-7; TRBD2 might be the D (7 bases). V lost 2 bases to trimming and J lost 4 bases, with 21 bases between them. Germline V gene sequence: CDR1 DFQATT, CDR2 SNEGSKA (reference sequence). The CDR3 covers 16 residues. The CDR3 loop is CSARRGGYRVGYEQYF. CDR3 DNA sequence: TGCAGTGCTAGAAGGGGGGGGTACAGGGTTGGGTACGAGCAGTACTTC.

The gene calls are TRBV5-1 and TRBJ2-1; 8 bases agree with TRBD2. The germline gives CDR1 SGHRS, CDR2 YFSETQ. CDR3 length: 17 residues. Losses at the gene ends were 0 bases for V and 4 bases for J; bases not matched to a gene: 9. The CDR3 sequence: CASSLDLGGGIYNEQFF. The CDR3 nucleotides read TGCGCCAGCAGCTTGGATTTGGGCGGGGGGATATACAATGAGCAGTTCTTC.

This clonotype was detected only a few times. This chain links TRBV20-1 with TRBJ2-7, with D tentatively TRBD2 (7 bases). Germline CDR1 reads DFQATT; CDR2 reads SNEGSKA (reference sequence). Deletions cut 4 bases from V and 2 bases from J, with 15 bases between. This CDR3 spans 14 amino acids. The CDR3 is CSAKPAGATYEQYF. As DNA, the CDR3 is TGCAGTGCTAAGCCGGCGGGGGCCACCTACGAGCAGTACTTC.

The rearrangement uses TRBV5-6 and TRBJ1-5, with D perhaps TRBD1 (6 bases). Trimming left V 3 bases short and J 4 bases short, with 23 bases between. This CDR3 contains 18 residues. In germline, CDR1 is SGHDT, CDR2 YYEEEE. The DNA for the CDR3 is TGTGCCAGCAGCTCGTTTTCGGGCAGGGGAGAACAAAATCAGCCCCAGCATTTT. This codes for CASSSFSGRGEQNQPQHF.

Only a few counts were recorded for this clonotype. The CDR3 DNA reads TGCAGTGCTATCCCGGGTGATACGCAGTATTTT. Encoded protein: CSAIPGDTQYF. The chain links TRBV20-1 to TRBJ2-3, with no clear D. Germline values: CDR1 DFQATT, CDR2 SNEGSKA (reference sequence). The CDR3 is 11 amino acids. V lost 4 bases and J lost 6, with 8 bases in between.

This clonotype was seen a few times. The V and J genes are TRBV12-3 or TRBV12-4 and TRBJ2-1; tentative D call: TRBD2 (5 bases). The CDR3 consists of 12 residues. V lost 8 bases, J lost 5 bases, and 10 bases lay in between. The CDR3 nucleotides read TGTGCCAGCGGCGGGCTTAACAATGAGCAGTTCTTC. Translation: CASGGLNNEQFF.

This clonotype was detected a few times. The V call is TRBV25-1, the J call TRBJ2-5; TRBD2 aligns across 9 bases. Trimming at V came to 2 bases and at J to 5 bases, leaving 3 bases not matched to a gene. The CDR3 is 14 amino acids. From germline, CDR1 is MGHDK and CDR2 SYGVNS. CDR3 region: CASSEPAGGETQYF. The CDR3 coding sequence is TGTGCCAGCAGTGAACCGGCGGGGGGGGAGACCCAGTACTTC.

The chain employs TRBV20-1 and TRBJ2-4; D uncertain. The length of the CDR3 is 15 residues. V gave up 0 bases and J gave up 6 bases, with 15 bases separating them. From germline, CDR1 is DFQATT and CDR2 SNEGSKA (reference sequence). The CDR3 DNA is TGCAGTGCTAGAGAGGACGTGTGGTTTGGAAACATTCAGTACTTC. It codes for CSAREDVWFGNIQYF.

This clonotype was found a few times. V gene TRBV4-2 combines with J gene TRBJ1-2, with unresolved D. V shed 4 bases and J shed 4 bases, with 19 bases lying between them. Germline V lookup: CDR1 LGHNA, CDR2 YNFKEQ. The CDR3 is 16 residues long. The CDR3 nucleotides are TGTGCCAGCAGCCCCGCAGCGACCCAAGTCATCTATGGCTACACCTTC. Translated: CASSPAATQVIYGYTF.

The rearrangement links TRBV29-1 to TRBJ2-5, with D perhaps matching TRBD1 or TRBD2 (6 bases each). CDR1 and CDR2 (germline): SQVTM, ANQGSEA. The CDR3 extends over 14 amino acids. With 6 bases removed from V and 1 base from J, the gap between germline ends came to 15 bases. CDR3 residues: CSVGFGGLQETQYF. Written as DNA, the CDR3 is TGCAGCGTCGGGTTTGGGGGGCTCCAAGAGACCCAGTACTTC.

V gene TRBV28 combines with J gene TRBJ2-7, with TRBD2 as a possible D gene (5 bases). Germline lookup yields CDR1 MDHEN and CDR2 SYDVKM. Trimming cost V 7 bases and J 7 bases, with 20 bases left between them. CDR3 length: 14 residues. The CDR3 region is CASTIFRGVMEQYF. In DNA form, the CDR3 reads TGTGCCAGCACCATCTTCCGGGGTGTCATGGAGCAGTACTTC.

On this clonotype: The junction does not match germline at one end; this may be a read error. The chain links TRBV19 to TRBJ2-1; 8 nucleotides align to TRBD2. From germline, CDR1 is LNHDA and CDR2 SQIVND (reference sequence). CDR3 size: 15 residues. CDR3 DNA: TGTGCCAGTACCCAAATAGCGGGGATTTACACTGAGCAGTTCTTC. Translated, it gives CASTQIAGIYTEQFF.

This clonotype showed up just a few times. The gene calls are TRBV7-9 and TRBJ2-7, with D unclear. Germline V gene sequence: CDR1 SEHNR, CDR2 FQNEAQ (reference sequence). Trimming stripped 3 bases from V and 7 bases from J, with 16 bases between. This CDR3 comprises 14 residues. The CDR3 here is CASSFRRDLGEQYF. The CDR3 DNA follows: TGTGCCAGCAGCTTCCGACGCGACCTTGGGGAGCAGTACTTC.

This rearrangement joins TRBV29-1 to TRBJ1-1; perhaps TRBD1 as D (5 bases). The CDR3 sequence is 13 residues long. Trimming stripped 3 bases from V and 1 base from J, with 9 bases between. Germline V gene data show CDR1 as SQVTM and CDR2 as ANQGSEA. The CDR3 region is CSVEGRSNTEAFF. The CDR3 DNA reads TGCAGCGTTGAGGGACGGTCGAACACTGAAGCTTTCTTT.